This T cell receptor beta chain was obtained from a study of T cells after yellow fever vaccination. This CDR3 has 15 amino acids. The germline V gene has CDR1 MGHDK and CDR2 SYGVNS. V was cut by 3 bases and J by 2 bases, with 10 bases left in between. TCRdb reprocessed the 5' RACE reads via MiXCR and lists one record per CDR3 protein. Here the sample spans some 500,000 distinct CDR3 sequences, about 13% being singletons. The V gene is TRBV25-1, the J gene TRBJ2-2; a possible D gene is TRBD1 (6 bases). This clonotype was sampled from a young man who received the YFV17D yellow fever vaccine. Sample: PBMCs, taken on the day of the yellow fever booster vaccination. The CDR3 DNA is TGTGCCAGCAGTGATCAGGGGTCCAACACCGGGGAGCTGTTTTTT. Translated: CASSDQGSNTGELFF.